The T cell receptor (beta chain) described here comes from a study of blood T cell repertoires in COVID-19. Profiled with immunoSEQ multiplex PCR; TCRdb holds only in-frame clones, not every one. The sample holds some 130,000 clones, about nine tenths seen once. Specimen: peripheral blood. The TCR comes from a man between 45 and 60 years old with acute or convalescent COVID-19.

This CDR3 is CASSDGAYEKLFF. The CDR3, as DNA: TGTGCCAGCAGCGATGGAGCCTATGAAAAACTGTTTTTT. The chain joins TRBV9 to TRBJ1-4, with D unresolved. The CDR3 contains 13 residues. V lost 3 bases, J lost 6 bases, and 9 bases lay in between. The germline V gene has CDR1 SGDLS and CDR2 YYNGEE.